The following is a T cell receptor beta chain sequence with its context. Germline-derived CDR1 and CDR2 are SGDLS and YYNGEE. J lost 10 bases, V lost 3 bases, and 4 bases had no gene match. This CDR3 region has 13 residues. The sample comes from a study of cytomegalovirus exposure and HLA in healthy donors. Sequencing used immunoSEQ multiplex PCR; TCRdb keeps in-frame clones, though not all of them. The table records 200,000 or so clones, about four fifths of them present only once. The source is a young man in good health and CMV-seropositive. This chain joins TRBV9 and TRBJ2-1; 10 bases are a match to TRBD1. Sequencing was performed on PBMCs. The DNA for the CDR3 is TGTGCCAGCAGCGCGACAGGGGGCTCGGAGCAGTTCTTC. Encoded protein: CASSATGGSEQFF.